The 5 T cell receptor beta chains below come from one sample, sequenced in a study of tumor-infiltrating lymphocytes in primary liver carcinoma. Making TCR beta cDNA involved roughly 0.55 ug total RNA and a constant-region primer. Nested multiplex PCR, run for three rounds with slightly modified ARM-PCR, yielded TCR beta libraries. Two initial PCR rounds of about 9 cycles each paired TRBV1-TRBV30 forward primers with a C-beta reverse primer. TCRdb re-called the multiplex PCR reads with MiXCR, one entry per CDR3 protein. The sample carries roughly 80,000 distinct CDR3 sequences, approximately 70% recorded once. Bulk tissue was left unsorted, and RNA and DNA were co-extracted from 20-30 mg of it. Sequencing input: tumor-adjacent normal liver tissue. Receptor source: a man between 40 and 49 years old with primary liver carcinoma and hepatitis B virus infection.

This clonotype was found once. This CDR3 fails to terminate in the conserved phenylalanine or tryptophan, so it likely reflects a read error. The chain is built from TRBV11-2 and TRBJ1-1, with 7 bases lining up with TRBD1. The V segment lost 5 bases and the J segment 8 bases; nucleotides outside the gene matches: 14. There are 15 residues in the CDR3. Germline V gene sequence: CDR1 SGHAT, CDR2 FQNNGV. The CDR3 DNA sequence: TGTGCCAGCAGCCCTCAGGGGGTTGAGGGCACCGAAGCTTTCTCT. As protein: CASSPQGVEGTEAFS.

Concerning this clonotype: The junction departs from germline at one end; a sequencing error may be responsible. The CDR3 coding sequence is TGCGCCAGCAGTGAAGGTGAAGGGCAGGGGGCTAACACTGAAACTTTCTTT. This codes for CASSEGEGQGANTETFF. The chain links TRBV6-1 to TRBJ1-1, with 8 bases matching TRBD1. Germline-derived CDR1 and CDR2 are MNHNS and SASEGT. The length of the CDR3 is 17 residues.

The chain is built from TRBV5-6 and TRBJ1-1; TRBD1 matches at 8 bases. The junction had 7 bases not matched to a gene; V was cut back by 4 bases and J by 5 bases. CDR1 SGHDT and CDR2 YYEEEE come from the germline V gene. The CDR3 consists of 14 residues. In DNA form, the CDR3 reads TGTGCCAGCAGCACACGACAGGGGCGGACTGAAGCTTTCTTT. Its translation: CASSTRQGRTEAFF.

V gene TRBV29-1 combines with J gene TRBJ2-2; tentatively, D is TRBD2 (6 bases). CDR1 is SQVTM, CDR2 ANQGSEA, per germline. There are 14 residues in the CDR3. V was trimmed by 4 bases and J by 3 bases, leaving 12 bases between them. This CDR3 reads CSVVAEADTGELFF. CDR3 in DNA: TGCAGCGTTGTAGCGGAGGCCGACACCGGGGAGCTGTTTTTT.

To note about this clonotype: One junction end disagrees with the germline gene, perhaps due to a read error. CDR3 amino acids: CTSSVTGAFNQSQHF. The CDR3 DNA follows: TGTACCAGCAGTGTCACAGGGGCCTTCAATCAGTCTCAGCATTTT. The chain has TRBV6-1 and TRBJ1-5; 7 bases align to TRBD1. Germline CDR1 and CDR2: MNHNS and SASEGT. There are 15 residues in the CDR3.